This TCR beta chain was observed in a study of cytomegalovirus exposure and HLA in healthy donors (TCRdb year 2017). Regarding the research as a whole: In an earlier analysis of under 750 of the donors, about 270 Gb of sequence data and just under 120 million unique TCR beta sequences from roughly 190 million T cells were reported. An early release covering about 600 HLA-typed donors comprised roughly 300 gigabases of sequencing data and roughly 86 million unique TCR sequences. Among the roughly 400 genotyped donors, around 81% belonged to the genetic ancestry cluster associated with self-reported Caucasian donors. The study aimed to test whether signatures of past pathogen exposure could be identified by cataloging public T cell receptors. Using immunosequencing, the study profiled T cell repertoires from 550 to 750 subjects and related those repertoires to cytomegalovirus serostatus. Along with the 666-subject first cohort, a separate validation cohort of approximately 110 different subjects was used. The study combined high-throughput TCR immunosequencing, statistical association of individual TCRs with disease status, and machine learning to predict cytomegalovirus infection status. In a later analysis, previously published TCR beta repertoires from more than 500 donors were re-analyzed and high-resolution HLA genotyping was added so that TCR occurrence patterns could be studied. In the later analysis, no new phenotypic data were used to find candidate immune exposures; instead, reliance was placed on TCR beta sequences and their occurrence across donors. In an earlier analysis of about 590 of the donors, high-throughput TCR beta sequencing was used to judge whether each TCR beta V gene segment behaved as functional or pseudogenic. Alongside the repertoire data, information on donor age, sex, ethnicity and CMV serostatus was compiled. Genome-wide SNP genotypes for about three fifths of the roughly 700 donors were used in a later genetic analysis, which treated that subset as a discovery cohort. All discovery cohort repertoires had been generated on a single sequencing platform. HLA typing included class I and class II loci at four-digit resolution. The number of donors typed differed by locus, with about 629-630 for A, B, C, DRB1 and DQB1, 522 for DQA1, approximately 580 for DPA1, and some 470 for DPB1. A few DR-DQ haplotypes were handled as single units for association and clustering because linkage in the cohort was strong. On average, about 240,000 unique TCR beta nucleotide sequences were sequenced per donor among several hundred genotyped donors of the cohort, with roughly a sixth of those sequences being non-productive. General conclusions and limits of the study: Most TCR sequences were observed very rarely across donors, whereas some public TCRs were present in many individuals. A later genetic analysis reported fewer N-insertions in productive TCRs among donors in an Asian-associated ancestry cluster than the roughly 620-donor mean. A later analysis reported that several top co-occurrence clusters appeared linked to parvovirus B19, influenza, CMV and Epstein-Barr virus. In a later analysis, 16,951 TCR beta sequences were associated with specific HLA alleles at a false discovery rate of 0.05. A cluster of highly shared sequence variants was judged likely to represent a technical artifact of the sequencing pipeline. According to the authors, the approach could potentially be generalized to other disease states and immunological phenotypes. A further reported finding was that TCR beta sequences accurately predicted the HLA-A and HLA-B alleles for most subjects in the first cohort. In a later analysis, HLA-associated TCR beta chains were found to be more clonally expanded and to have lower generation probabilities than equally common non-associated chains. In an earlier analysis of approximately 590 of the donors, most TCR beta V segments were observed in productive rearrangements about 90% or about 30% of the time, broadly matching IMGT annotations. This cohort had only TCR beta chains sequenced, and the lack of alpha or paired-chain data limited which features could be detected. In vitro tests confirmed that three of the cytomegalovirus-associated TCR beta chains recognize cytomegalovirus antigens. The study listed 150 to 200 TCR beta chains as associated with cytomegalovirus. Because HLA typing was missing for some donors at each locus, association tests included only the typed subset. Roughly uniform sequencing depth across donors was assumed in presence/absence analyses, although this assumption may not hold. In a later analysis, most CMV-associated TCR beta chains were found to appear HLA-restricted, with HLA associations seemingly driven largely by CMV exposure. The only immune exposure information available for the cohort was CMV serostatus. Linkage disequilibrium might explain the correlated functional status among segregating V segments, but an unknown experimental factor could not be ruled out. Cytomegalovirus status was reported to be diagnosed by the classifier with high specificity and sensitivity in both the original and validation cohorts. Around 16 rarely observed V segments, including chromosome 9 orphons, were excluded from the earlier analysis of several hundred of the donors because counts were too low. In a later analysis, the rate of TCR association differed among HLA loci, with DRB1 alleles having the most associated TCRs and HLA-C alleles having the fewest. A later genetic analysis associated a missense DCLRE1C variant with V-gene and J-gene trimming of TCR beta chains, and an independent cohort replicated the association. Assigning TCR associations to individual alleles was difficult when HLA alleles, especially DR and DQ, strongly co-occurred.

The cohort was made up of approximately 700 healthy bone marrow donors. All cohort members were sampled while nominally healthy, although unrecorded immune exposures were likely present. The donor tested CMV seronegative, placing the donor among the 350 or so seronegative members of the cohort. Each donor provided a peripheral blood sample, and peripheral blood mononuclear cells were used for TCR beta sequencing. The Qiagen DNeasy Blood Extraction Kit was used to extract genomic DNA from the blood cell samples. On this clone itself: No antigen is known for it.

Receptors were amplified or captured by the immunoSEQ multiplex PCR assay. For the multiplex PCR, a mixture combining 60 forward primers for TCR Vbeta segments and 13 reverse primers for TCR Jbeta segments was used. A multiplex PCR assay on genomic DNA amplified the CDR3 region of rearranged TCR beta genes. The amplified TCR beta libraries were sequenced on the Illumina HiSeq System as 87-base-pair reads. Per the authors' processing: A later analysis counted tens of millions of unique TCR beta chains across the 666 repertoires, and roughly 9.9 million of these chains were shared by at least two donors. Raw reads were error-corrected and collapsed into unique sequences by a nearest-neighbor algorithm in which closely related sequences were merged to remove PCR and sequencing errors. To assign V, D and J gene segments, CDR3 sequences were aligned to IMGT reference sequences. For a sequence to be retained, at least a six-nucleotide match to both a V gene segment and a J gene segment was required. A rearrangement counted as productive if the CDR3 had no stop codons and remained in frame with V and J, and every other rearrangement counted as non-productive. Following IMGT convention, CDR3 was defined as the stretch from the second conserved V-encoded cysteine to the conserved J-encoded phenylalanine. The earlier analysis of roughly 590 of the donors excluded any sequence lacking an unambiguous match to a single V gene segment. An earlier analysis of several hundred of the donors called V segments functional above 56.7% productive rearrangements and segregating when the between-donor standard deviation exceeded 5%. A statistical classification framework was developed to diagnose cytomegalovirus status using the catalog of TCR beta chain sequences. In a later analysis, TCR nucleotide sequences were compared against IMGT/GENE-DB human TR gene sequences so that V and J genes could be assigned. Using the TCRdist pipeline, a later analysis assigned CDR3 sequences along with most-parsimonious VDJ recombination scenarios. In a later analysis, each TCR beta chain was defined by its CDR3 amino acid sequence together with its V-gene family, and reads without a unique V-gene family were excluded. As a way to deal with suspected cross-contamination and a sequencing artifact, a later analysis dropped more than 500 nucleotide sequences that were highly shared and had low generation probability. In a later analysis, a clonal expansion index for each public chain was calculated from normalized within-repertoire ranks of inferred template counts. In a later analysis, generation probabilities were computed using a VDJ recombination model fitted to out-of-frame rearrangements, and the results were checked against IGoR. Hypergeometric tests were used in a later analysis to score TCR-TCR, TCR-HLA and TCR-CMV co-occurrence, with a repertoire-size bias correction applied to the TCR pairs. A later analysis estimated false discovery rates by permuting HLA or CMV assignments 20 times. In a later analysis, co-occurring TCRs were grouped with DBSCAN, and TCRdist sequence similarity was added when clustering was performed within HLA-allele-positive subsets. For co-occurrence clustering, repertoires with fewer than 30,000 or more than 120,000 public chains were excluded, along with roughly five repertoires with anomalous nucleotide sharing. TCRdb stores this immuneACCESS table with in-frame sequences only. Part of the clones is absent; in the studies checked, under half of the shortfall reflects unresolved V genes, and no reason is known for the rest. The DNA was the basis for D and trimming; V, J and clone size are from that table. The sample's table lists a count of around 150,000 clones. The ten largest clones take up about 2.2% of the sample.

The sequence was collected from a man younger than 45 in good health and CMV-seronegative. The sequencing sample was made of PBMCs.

The DNA reads as follows: TGTGCCAGTAGCACTAGCGGATCCTCCTACAATGAGCAGTTCTTC. This is translated as CASSTSGSSYNEQFF. The chain employs TRBV19 and TRBJ2-1, and TRBD2 aligns with 8 junction nucleotides. Reading from cysteine to phenylalanine, the CDR3 counts 15 amino acids. Of the read, only the CDR3 DNA is kept; its 45 bases are in frame from base 1. CDR1 and CDR2 were assigned from the germline V gene (reference sequence) as LNHDA and SQIVND. V loses 6 bases at its end and J loses 0 bases; junction bases beyond the gene matches: 4. Outside the CDR3, residues come from the reference TRBV19 and TRBJ2-1 proteins, so the full variable domain is: DGGITQSPKYLFRKEGQNVTLSCEQNLNHDAMYWYRQDPGQGLRLIYYSQIVNDFQKGDIAEGYSVSREKKESFPLTVTSAQKNPTAFYLCASSTSGSSYNEQFFGPGTRLTVL.